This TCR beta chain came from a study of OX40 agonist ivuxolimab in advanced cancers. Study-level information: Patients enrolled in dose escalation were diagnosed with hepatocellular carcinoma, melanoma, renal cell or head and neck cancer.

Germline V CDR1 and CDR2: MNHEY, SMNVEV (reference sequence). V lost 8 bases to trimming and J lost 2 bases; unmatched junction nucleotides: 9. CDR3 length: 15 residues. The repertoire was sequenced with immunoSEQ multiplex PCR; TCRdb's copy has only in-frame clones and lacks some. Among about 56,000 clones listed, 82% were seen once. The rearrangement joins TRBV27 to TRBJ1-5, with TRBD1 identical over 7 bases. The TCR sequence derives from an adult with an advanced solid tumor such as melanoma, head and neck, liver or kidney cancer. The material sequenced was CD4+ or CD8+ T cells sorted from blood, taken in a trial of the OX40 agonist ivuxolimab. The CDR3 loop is CASSTGPVGNQPQHF. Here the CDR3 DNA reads TGTGCCAGCTCGACAGGGCCGGTGGGCAATCAGCCCCAGCATTTT.